The 15 T cell receptor beta chains below all came from one sample that was sequenced in a study of blood T cell repertoires in COVID-19. This table comes from immunoSEQ multiplex PCR, and its TCRdb copy is limited to in-frame clones, with some not included. The sample holds 200,000 or so clones; more than 75% are singletons and the top ten take 15% to 20%. The sample taken for sequencing was peripheral blood. The receptors were sampled from a person aged 70 to 85 with COVID-19, enrolled during active disease.

The chain uses TRBV6-5 and TRBJ1-6, with D perhaps matching TRBD1 (5 bases). The V gene's germline CDR1 is MNHEY and CDR2 SVGAGI. The ends were cut back, 0 bases at V and 8 bases at J, with 14 bases in the middle. The CDR3 covers 16 residues. CDR3 DNA: TGTGCCAGCAGTTACTCGACCCAGGGTTCGGATTCACCCCTCCACTTT. Amino acids: CASSYSTQGSDSPLHF.

The J gene is TRBJ2-5, the V gene TRBV6-2 or TRBV6-3, with D maybe TRBD2 (5 bases). The germline V and J ends were trimmed by 0 bases and 9 bases, with 23 bases remaining between them. The length of the CDR3 is 17 residues. Germline assignment: CDR1 MNHEY and CDR2 SVGEGT. The CDR3 region has the DNA TGTGCCAGCAGTTACTCGAACCACGGACTCTCCTGGCGGGCCCAGTACTTC. Translation: CASSYSNHGLSWRAQYF.

This clone is a singleton in its sample. The rearrangement links TRBV6-2 or TRBV6-3 to TRBJ1-5, with D maybe TRBD1 (6 bases). Germline V gives CDR1 MNHEY, CDR2 SVGEGT. The V and J ends lost 5 bases and 6 bases respectively, with 14 bases between them. The CDR3 length is 14 residues. The CDR3: CASSTYGRGQPQHF. The CDR3 DNA follows: TGTGCCAGCAGTACCTACGGCAGGGGTCAGCCCCAGCATTTT.

J is TRBJ1-5 and V is TRBV2; 8 bases fit TRBD1. Germline CDR1 reads SNHLY; CDR2 reads FYNNEI. The CDR3 sequence is 15 residues long. V shed 5 bases and J 4 bases; nucleotides not matched to a gene: 7. CDR3 nucleotide sequence: TGTGCCAGCAGTACAGGGGGGCAACCGAATCAGCCCCAGCATTTT. As protein: CASSTGGQPNQPQHF.

The rearrangement joins TRBV7-8 to TRBJ2-5, with a tentative D call TRBD1 (6 bases). V lost 1 base, J lost 5 bases, and 17 bases lay in between. Germline V lookup: CDR1 SGHVS, CDR2 FQNEAQ. The length of the CDR3 is 16 residues. The CDR3 nucleotides are TGTGCCAGCAGCTTAGTTCAGGGGCTGGTAGCGGAGACCCAGTACTTC. Protein: CASSLVQGLVAETQYF.

The chain links TRBV14 to TRBJ1-1, with 7 bases lining up with TRBD1. Germline V gives CDR1 SGHDN, CDR2 FVKESK. With 4 bases clipped from V and 8 bases from J, the junction kept 19 bases outside the gene matches. The CDR3 is 17 residues long. CDR3 residues: CASSLRFSVGRGAEAFF. The CDR3 DNA sequence: TGTGCCAGCAGCCTTCGATTTTCGGTAGGCAGGGGGGCAGAAGCTTTCTTT.

This sequence joins TRBV7-2 and TRBJ2-2; D might be TRBD2 (5 bases). Between the trimmed V and J ends, which lost 1 base and 0 bases, there was a span of 9 bases. The CDR3 extends over 16 amino acids. Germline loops: CDR1 SGHTA, CDR2 FQGNSA. The CDR3 DNA sequence: TGTGCCAGCAGCTTAGGAGCGGCGACGAACACCGGGGAGCTGTTTTTT. Residues: CASSLGAATNTGELFF.

The CDR3 loop reads CASSLGRSEAFF. DNA for the CDR3: TGTGCCAGCAGCTTAGGGAGATCGGAAGCTTTCTTT. V usage is TRBV7-8 and J usage is TRBJ1-1; D gene ambiguous. The V gene's germline CDR1 is SGHVS and CDR2 FQNEAQ. V lost 1 base, J lost 8 bases, and 8 bases lay in between. The CDR3 contains 12 residues.

A single count supports this clone. The chain uses TRBV6-5 and TRBJ1-3, with 7 bases identical to TRBD1. V lost 6 bases and J lost 2; bases outside the gene matches: 4. The germline CDR1 and CDR2 sequences are MNHEY and SVGAGI. The CDR3 loop spans 14 amino acids. In nucleotides, the CDR3 is TGTGCCAGCAGCCACGGGACAGCTGGAAACACCATATATTTT. Encoded protein: CASSHGTAGNTIYF.

This sequence joins TRBV19 and TRBJ1-2; D perhaps matches TRBD1 (5 bases). Germline CDR1 reads LNHDA; CDR2 reads SQIVND (reference sequence). CDR3 length: 13 residues. Trimming cost V 3 bases and J 4 bases, with 9 bases left between them. The DNA for the CDR3 is TGTGCCAGTAGTATCAAAGGGGCCTATGGCTACACCTTC. As protein: CASSIKGAYGYTF.

The chain carries TRBV2 and TRBJ1-4, with D possibly being TRBD1 (5 bases). This CDR3 is 12 amino acids long. Trimming shortened V by 7 bases and J by 7 bases, and 10 bases separated the two germline ends. The germline CDR1 and CDR2 sequences are SNHLY and FYNNEI. The chain's CDR3 is CASKQGREKLFF. Here the CDR3 DNA reads TGTGCCAGCAAGCAGGGTCGTGAAAAACTGTTTTTT.

The chain links TRBV7-2 to TRBJ2-1, with 10 bases fitting TRBD1. CDR1 is SGHTA, CDR2 FQGNSA, per germline. With V trimmed by 3 bases and J by 6 bases, 11 bases remained unmatched. This CDR3 spans 17 amino acids. The CDR3, as DNA: TGTGCCAGCAGCTTTCCGGAGGGGACAGGGGCTTTCAATGAGCAGTTCTTC. Its translation: CASSFPEGTGAFNEQFF.

The chain recombines TRBV7-2 with TRBJ1-5; 7 bases are shared with TRBD1. Germline trimming cut 5 bases from V and 1 base from J; bases unmatched to any gene: 2. From germline, CDR1 is SGHTA and CDR2 FQGNSA. This CDR3 has 14 residues. Here the CDR3 DNA reads TGTGCCAGCAGCGAACAGGGGAGCAATCAGCCCCAGCATTTT. Its protein is CASSEQGSNQPQHF.

The J gene is TRBJ2-7, the V gene TRBV5-8, with D possibly matching TRBD1 (6 bases). Trimming took 1 base from V and 2 from J, leaving 7 bases between them. Looked up from germline, CDR1 is SGHTS and CDR2 is YDEGEE. This CDR3 comprises 13 residues. The CDR3 loop is CASSLKGAYEQYF. CDR3 nucleotide sequence: TGTGCCAGCAGCTTGAAGGGGGCCTACGAGCAGTACTTC.

This rearrangement joins TRBV2 to TRBJ2-3; the D gene is possibly TRBD2 (5 bases). Germline V lookup: CDR1 SNHLY, CDR2 FYNNEI. This CDR3 is built from 13 residues. V was trimmed by 2 bases and J by 4 bases, leaving 7 bases between them. Written as DNA, the CDR3 is TGTGCCAGCAGTGAATTGAGGGCAGATACGCAGTATTTT. Its protein product is CASSELRADTQYF.